The source of this T cell receptor (beta chain) is a study of T cells in Graves' hyperthyroidism and ophthalmopathy. Study background: Peripheral blood was taken when the disease was first diagnosed, before any treatment began. Whole-study results and caveats: The model's output predicted ophthalmopathy at a median of roughly 6 months prior to onset. Most clonotypes expanded in the thyroid (above 0.001) were also present in blood.

CDR3 length equals 15 residues. Germline V CDR1 and CDR2: SQVTM, ANQGSEA. J gave up 4 bases and V 4 bases, and 4 bases lay outside the gene matches. On this clonotype itself: What it binds is not known.

Amplification targeted TCR beta CDR3 regions from RNA transcripts. The primer set for the first-round RT-PCR of the TCR CDR3 was HTBI. TCRdb re-derived calls from the multiplex PCR reads in MiXCR, one entry per CDR3 protein. The top ten clones hold about 9% of a sample with 750,000 to 950,000 distinct CDR3 sequences, over 35% of them seen once. Patients having uncontrolled infection, another autoimmune disease, pregnancy or lactation were not included. The chain recombines TRBV29-1 with TRBJ2-3; 14 nucleotides align to TRBD2. The receptor was derived from a young man with Graves' hyperthyroidism. Source material: blood. CDR3 residues: CSVGTSGRYADTQYF. CDR3 in DNA: TGCAGCGTTGGGACTAGCGGGAGGTACGCAGATACGCAGTATTTT.